The 6 T cell receptor beta chains below were found in one sample sequenced in a study of T-cell memory formation after mild COVID-19. TCRdb called the 5' RACE reads again in MiXCR, with one record for every CDR3 protein. Here the sample spans fewer than 300,000 distinct CDR3 sequences, 15% to 20% being singletons. Material: PBMCs or a T cell subset sorted from them (not recorded which). The origin of the receptors is a man younger than 35 who had mild COVID-19 (a few samples of this study predate the infection). Cell type and time point are not known.

This clonotype was seen a few times. The V gene is TRBV10-3, the J gene TRBJ2-7; TRBD1 matches at 8 bases. This CDR3 comprises 14 residues. CDR1 ENHRY and CDR2 SYGVKD come from the germline V gene. Unmatched junction bases numbered 8, after V lost 6 bases and J lost 4 bases. This CDR3 is CAISEGQGTYEQYF. The CDR3 nucleotides are TGTGCCATCAGCGAAGGACAGGGAACGTACGAGCAGTACTTC.

This chain links TRBV20-1 with TRBJ2-5, with D possibly TRBD2 on 6 matching bases. This CDR3 contains 14 residues. Trimming removed 3 bases from V and 2 bases from J, with 13 bases in between. Per the germline V gene, CDR1 is DFQATT and CDR2 is SNEGSKA (reference sequence). This chain's CDR3 is CSARGGALQETQYF. CDR3 DNA sequence: TGCAGTGCTAGGGGGGGTGCCTTACAAGAGACCCAGTACTTC.

The V and J genes are TRBV10-3 and TRBJ1-1; maybe TRBD1 (5 bases). V shed 3 bases and J shed 4 bases, with 12 bases lying between them. The CDR3 has 14 residues. Germline CDR1 ENHRY, CDR2 SYGVKD. The CDR3 DNA sequence: TGTGCCATCAGTGACATTAGGGGTTTCACTGAAGCTTTCTTT. Protein product: CAISDIRGFTEAFF.

The rearrangement links TRBV4-1 to TRBJ2-3; 14 nucleotides agree with TRBD2. Germline V CDR1 and CDR2: MGHRA, YSYEKL. The CDR3 is made up of 17 amino acids. V was pared by 4 bases and J by 2 bases, with 5 bases of the junction left unmatched. The CDR3 coding sequence is TGCGCCAGCAGCCCCGGACTAGCGGGGGGTCCCACAGATACGCAGTATTTT. It is translated as CASSPGLAGGPTDTQYF.

This clonotype was counted a few times. V usage is TRBV2 and J usage is TRBJ2-6; 7 bases map to TRBD1. The CDR3 has 19 amino acids. The V and J ends lost 6 bases and 4 bases, in that order; junction bases with no gene match: 18. Germline V CDR1 and CDR2: SNHLY, FYNNEI. CDR3 DNA sequence: TGTGCCAGCAGCGCCTTACAGGGGTTTACTTGGGAGGGGGCCAACGTCCTGACTTTC. As protein: CASSALQGFTWEGANVLTF.

The table lists this clonotype with a few counts. This chain uses TRBV6-5 with TRBJ1-2; D possibly corresponds to TRBD1 (5 bases). Germline V gives CDR1 MNHEY, CDR2 SVGAGI. This CDR3 is 13 amino acids long. Trimming shortened V by 7 bases and J by 4 bases, and 13 bases separated the two germline ends. The CDR3 spells CASTPGSSYGYTF. In DNA form, the CDR3 reads TGTGCCAGCACGCCAGGGTCGAGCTATGGCTACACCTTC.